Listed here is a single TCR beta chain. No cognate antigen has been identified for it. One base away there is no much larger clone; base qualities are not given. This specimen belongs to a study of T cell responses to AZD1222 COVID-19 vaccine (dated by TCRdb to about 2021). With regard to the full study: Because spike-specific TCR depth and breadth did not differ between the two schedules, AZD1222 recipients who got a second dose at roughly 4 weeks were pooled with those who got a second dose at roughly 12 weeks. TCR sequencing covered more than 230 trial participants: 200 to 220 given two doses of AZD1222 and approximately 26 given two doses of MenACWY control vaccine. Trial participants were enrolled by age into 18-55, 56-69 and 70-plus year subgroups, with approximately 150, 28 and 58 TCR-sequenced participants respectively.

Results the study describes overall, beyond this receptor: No day 14 peak-response samples were available, so repertoires were characterized only after the peak T cell response. Reportedly, close to half of the unique spike-specific TCRs recognized epitopes lying outside the regions that are mutated in the B.1.351 and B.1.1.7 variants. Spike-specific TCR breadth and depth rose significantly after two AZD1222 doses compared with day 0 and with MenACWY recipients. Participants were mostly white British and included more females than males, and it was suggested by the authors that clonal diversity may have been underestimated. The 56-69-year group was small, and its depth increase did not reach significance, likely because of low power. The whole spike protein was spanned by vaccine-associated CD4 TCRs, and dominant responses were seen in regions 160-218 and 743-854. Conclusions about previously exposed vaccinees are limited, since just five or six AZD1222 recipients were seropositive for SARS-CoV-2 at baseline.

The CDR3 starts with the cysteine, ends with the phenylalanine, and has 14 residues. Solely the CDR3 DNA is kept, with 42 bases framed from the first base. The germline V gene supplies CDR1 SGHTA and CDR2 FQGNSA. V is reduced by 5 bases and J by 0 bases, leaving a spacing of 11 bases between them. Interpreted using the paper, the time point label stands for: baseline before first vaccination. Vaccinee samples were obtained from the UK trials COV001 and COV002, which included a single-blind randomized controlled phase 2/3 trial of AZD1222 (ChAdOx1 nCoV-19) in healthy adults. For TCRbeta chain sequencing, PBMC samples from trial participants were taken at day 0 and at day 28 after the second dose. The CDR3 regions of human TCRbeta chains were analyzed by immunosequencing. On the authors' methods: Repertoire TCRs were checked for matches against a reference library of SARS-CoV-2-specific TCRs that had been generated using the MIRA antigen-specificity platform. Breadth was defined as the fraction of unique TCRs that were SARS-CoV-2-associated. Depth was defined as the fraction of total T cells that were SARS-CoV-2-associated. Using the MIRA data, each spike-specific TCR was assigned both to the spike region to which the TCR was reactive and to a CD4 or CD8 class. Log10-transformed breadth and depth values were compared by one-way ANOVA with Sidak's multiple comparisons tests. TCRdb took over this immuneACCESS table, retaining in-frame rearrangements with V and J assigned. Such tables are incomplete; in checked studies, under half of the missing clones stem from an unresolved V gene, and the remainder is unexplained. V, J and clone size are those of that table, while D and trimming were read from the DNA. This sample comprises over 150,000 clones, roughly 90% of them detected only once. The ten largest clones add up to less than 3.5% of the sample.

This TCR was sampled from an adult in good health. Specimen: peripheral blood, collected on day 0 of AZD1222 vaccination. The sequence joins TRBV7-2 to TRBJ2-7, with the D gene tentatively TRBD1 or TRBD2, based on 5 matching bases in each. The sequenced DNA: TGTGCCAGCAGCCTCGGGACGGGCTCCTACGAGCAGTACTTC. This codes for CASSLGTGSYEQYF.